A single sample is the source of the 3 T cell receptor beta chains below, sequenced in a study of CD8+ T cells in alopecia areata. RNA, once extracted, was reverse transcribed into cDNA for use as the sequencing template. Profiled with immunoSEQ multiplex PCR; TCRdb holds only in-frame clones, not every one. The sample shows around 61,000 clones, about 44% of them seen only once. The sample here was CD8+ T cells sorted from blood, taken at week 0. All receptors derive from a human donor with alopecia areata.

This clone was seen a few times. The chain links TRBV11-2 to TRBJ2-1; D ambiguous. CDR1 is SGHAT and CDR2 is FQNNGV in the germline V gene. V gave up 5 bases and J gave up 2 bases, with 10 bases separating them. This CDR3 comprises 14 residues. The CDR3 here is CASSPKGPYNEQFF. DNA of the CDR3: TGTGCCAGCAGCCCAAAAGGCCCCTACAATGAGCAGTTCTTC.

The rearrangement joins TRBV19 to TRBJ1-5; D is possibly TRBD1 (5 bases). Trimming took off 11 bases at V and 4 bases at J, with 15 bases between the two ends. Germline CDR1 reads LNHDA; CDR2 reads SQIVND (reference sequence). The CDR3 consists of 13 residues. CDR3: CAGGGLSNQPQHF. The CDR3 DNA sequence: TGTGCCGGGGGGGGACTGTCTAATCAGCCCCAGCATTTT. The full variable domain, with the rest looked up from reference TRBV19 and TRBJ1-5, is DGGITQSPKYLFRKEGQNVTLSCEQNLNHDAMYWYRQDPGQGLRLIYYSQIVNDFQKGDIAEGYSVSREKKESFPLTVTSAQKNPTAFYLCAGGGLSNQPQHFGDGTRLSIL.

In its sample, this clone was seen many times. This chain joins TRBV6-1 and TRBJ2-1; D perhaps matches TRBD2 (6 bases). V was pared by 7 bases and J by 5 bases, with 15 bases between. The germline CDR1 and CDR2 sequences are MNHNS and SASEGT. The CDR3 length is 14 residues. The CDR3 loop reads CASKPWGGDNEQFF. CDR3 nucleotides: TGTGCCAGCAAGCCGTGGGGAGGTGACAATGAGCAGTTCTTC.